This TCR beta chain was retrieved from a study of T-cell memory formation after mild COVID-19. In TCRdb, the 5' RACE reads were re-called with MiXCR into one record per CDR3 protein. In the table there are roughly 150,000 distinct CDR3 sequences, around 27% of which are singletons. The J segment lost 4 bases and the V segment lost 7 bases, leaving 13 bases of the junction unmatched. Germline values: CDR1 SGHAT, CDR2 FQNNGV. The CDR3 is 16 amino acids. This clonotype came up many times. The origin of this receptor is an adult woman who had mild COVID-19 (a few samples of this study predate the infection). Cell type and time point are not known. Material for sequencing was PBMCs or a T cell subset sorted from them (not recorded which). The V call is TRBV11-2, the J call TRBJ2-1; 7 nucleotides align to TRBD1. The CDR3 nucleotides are TGTGCCAGCAACTCGGTACGGGACAGCACATACAATGAGCAGTTCTTC. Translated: CASNSVRDSTYNEQFF.